This entry concerns a single T cell receptor beta chain. The antigen remains unidentified. This specimen comes from a study of blood T cells in healthy people across ages. Findings and limits, study-wide: The percentage of naive T cells correlated strongly with TCR beta diversity.

Using a J-beta primer mix together with a sample-barcoded 5' primer, a second PCR was run for about 7 to 12 cycles. Template switching added a 12-random-nucleotide identifier to every cDNA molecule. One entry per CDR3 protein results from TCRdb running MiXCR on the 5' RACE reads. The sample records hundreds of thousands of distinct CDR3 sequences, 27% being singletons. These same records also appear under a second study, on T cells of mothers and their children.

The TCR was taken from a boy aged 2 to 10 in good health. The sequencing input was blood.

The CDR3 sequence: CASSSGQGQSSYEQYF. In DNA, the CDR3 is TGTGCCAGCTCATCTGGACAGGGTCAGAGCTCCTACGAGCAGTACTTC. The genes are TRBV18 and TRBJ2-7; 8 positions agree with TRBD1. The CDR3 has 16 residues. Germline V CDR1 and CDR2: KGHSH, LQKENI. V gave up 5 bases and J gave up 0 bases; unmatched junction bases: 9.